One sample yielded the 10 T cell receptor beta chains listed below, sequenced in a study of metastatic and nonmetastatic thyroid tumors. TCRdb reanalyzed the PCR reads via MiXCR. The data hold about 52,000 clones, with roughly 15% observed a single time. No patient received treatment before thyroid surgery. Sequencing was performed on blood. These TCRs come from a female donor with papillary thyroid cancer or a benign thyroid nodule (not recorded which). Some clones in this sample may be carry-over from other donors' samples.

Comments on this clone: Being one base from a much bigger clone, this may be a read error. This CDR3 is also generated by other DNA sequences in the sample. The V call is TRBV12-3 or TRBV12-4, the J call TRBJ2-1, with D possibly TRBD2 on 5 matching bases. V gave up 0 bases and J gave up 9 bases, with 9 bases separating them. The CDR3 runs 13 residues. CDR3 sequence: CASSLADSSEQFF. The CDR3 DNA follows: TGTGCCAGCAGTTTAGCGGACTCTAGTGAGCAGTTCTTC.

This clone was counted at least ten times. Germline and junction disagree at one end, which may indicate a read error. The CDR3 DNA reads TGTGCCAGCAGCGCGGGACTAGCGGCCCCGCCGAGAGTCTTC. This sequence encodes CASSAGLAAPPRVF. The chain joins TRBV3-1 to TRBJ2-1, with 11 bases matching TRBD2. The CDR3 extends over 14 amino acids. Germline CDR1 LGHDT, CDR2 YNNKEL (reference sequence).

The sample holds many counts of this clone. V is TRBV29-1 and J is TRBJ2-3, with no clear D. Germline CDR1 and CDR2: SQVTM and ANQGSEA. V lost 3 bases and J lost 2, with 12 bases in between. This CDR3 has 14 residues. CDR3 residues: CSVEGLQNTDTQYF. CDR3 bases: TGCAGCGTTGAGGGTTTACAGAACACAGATACGCAGTATTTT.

As to this clone: Since a much larger clone is just one base distant, this may be a read error. The V and J genes are TRBV2 and TRBJ1-4; TRBD1 might be the D (6 bases). The CDR3 is 12 amino acids. In germline, CDR1 is SNHLY, CDR2 FYNNEI. The CDR3: CASSGTGKKLSF. The CDR3 DNA is TGTGCCAGCAGCGGAACAGGGAAAAAACTGTCTTTT.

This clone was observed a few times. The rearrangement joins TRBV6-1 to TRBJ2-7; TRBD1 matches 10 bases. V was pared by 5 bases and J by 7 bases, with 17 bases of the junction left unmatched. Germline assignment: CDR1 MNHNS and CDR2 SASEGT. This CDR3 spans 17 amino acids. CDR3 amino acids: CASSRLTGGGLRKEQYF. As DNA, the CDR3 is TGTGCCAGCAGTCGGCTGACAGGGGGCGGTTTAAGAAAAGAGCAGTACTTC.

The table lists this clone with many counts. One base away lies a much larger clone, so this may be a sequencing read error. Other DNA variants within this sample encode the same CDR3. The gene calls are TRBV7-3 and TRBJ2-2; TRBD2 is a possible D gene (5 bases). The CDR3 is made up of 14 amino acids. Germline V gene lookup returns CDR1 SGHTA and CDR2 FQGTGA. CDR3 region: CASSLGSKAGELFF. DNA of the CDR3: TGTGCCAGCAGCTTAGGGTCAAAGGCCGGGGAACTGTTTTTT.

This clone was counted at least ten times. V gene TRBV20-1 combines with J gene TRBJ1-2, with TRBD1 identical over 8 bases. This CDR3 is 13 amino acids long. Germline CDR1 DFQATT, CDR2 SNEGSKA (reference sequence). With 6 bases clipped from V and 7 bases from J, the junction kept 10 bases outside the gene matches. The CDR3 DNA is TGCAGTGCACCGGGGCAACAGGGGGGTGGCTACACCTTC. The encoded protein is CSAPGQQGGGYTF.

V gene TRBV20-1 combines with J gene TRBJ2-5, with TRBD2 matching over 9 bases. Germline assignment: CDR1 DFQATT and CDR2 SNEGSKA (reference sequence). The junction had 16 bases not matched to a gene; V was cut back by 6 bases and J by 8 bases. The length of the CDR3 is 15 residues. CDR3 in DNA: TGCAGTGCCCGGACTAGCGTGAGGGCCGGGGGTACCCAGTACTTC. This translates into CSARTSVRAGGTQYF.

This clone appeared a single time. This chain connects TRBV11-2 to TRBJ2-7, with TRBD2 matching 9 bases. This CDR3 has 15 residues. Trimming removed 5 bases from V and 3 bases from J; junction bases left unmatched: 8. Germline lookup yields CDR1 SGHAT and CDR2 FQNNGV. As DNA, the CDR3 is TGTGCCAGCAGCCGTATAGCGGGAGTGTGCTACGAGCAGTACTTC. This codes for CASSRIAGVCYEQYF.

The chain is built from TRBV20-1 and TRBJ2-7; D possibly matches TRBD1 or TRBD2 (5 bases each). Germline CDR1 DFQATT, CDR2 SNEGSKA (reference sequence). This CDR3 is 15 amino acids long. With 0 bases removed from V and 1 base from J, the gap between germline ends came to 13 bases. The CDR3 loop reads CSARDLDGASYEQYF. Here the CDR3 DNA reads TGCAGTGCTAGAGATCTCGACGGGGCTTCCTACGAGCAGTACTTC.